This TCR beta chain comes out of a study of Tregs in tolerant kidney transplant recipients. Broader study findings: For some patients, primers changed over time, blocking nucleotide-level comparison.

A remark on this clone: Antigen unknown. The CDR3 goes on 3 residues after the read ends, and that part is filled in from the germline J gene.

The nonmyeloablative bone marrow transplants came from related graft donors, with transient mixed chimerism. Germline CDR1 is SGHTA and CDR2 is FQGNSA. The CDR3 sequence is 14 residues long. Trimming stripped 1 base from V and 2 bases from J, with 7 bases between. Profiled with immunoSEQ multiplex PCR; TCRdb holds only in-frame clones, not every one. This table holds some 22,000 clones. The source was CD4+ T cells from blood (PBMCs), collected 6 months after the transplant. The V gene is TRBV7-2, the J gene TRBJ2-3; D remains ambiguous. This sequence was found in a human patient who received a combined kidney and bone marrow transplant. Some T cells could come from the graft donor. The chain's CDR3 is CASSLGAITDTQYF. The sequenced part of the CDR3 DNA is TGTGCCAGCAGCTTAGGGGCAATCACAGATACG.